This T cell receptor beta chain emerged from a study of CD8+ T cells in alopecia areata. General observations from the study: Scalp samples also contribute reads from the resident alphabeta T cells found in normal skin.

This CDR3 contains 13 residues. Trimming removed 4 bases at V and 5 bases at J, with 12 bases between. CDR1 is SQVTM and CDR2 is ANQGSEA in the germline V gene. Extraction and reverse transcription of RNA yielded cDNA as the sequencing template. Sequencing was performed with immunoSEQ multiplex PCR; in TCRdb, only in-frame clones are kept and a portion is missing. Here the sample spans 150,000 to 160,000 clones, around half being singletons. This clone was seen a few times. Its antigen is still unknown. The origin of this receptor is a human donor with alopecia areata. The rearrangement uses TRBV29-1 and TRBJ1-5, with D hard to call. Sequencing used CD8+ T cells sorted from blood, obtained at week 0. CDR3 residues: CSVVGTEDQPQHF. As DNA, the CDR3 is TGCAGCGTTGTGGGAACAGAAGATCAGCCCCAGCATTTT.